This T cell receptor (beta chain) was captured by sequencing in a study of OX40 agonist ivuxolimab in advanced cancers. Background on the study: An agonistic human IgG2 monoclonal antibody against OX40 (CD134) was given. Partial responses were seen in three patients, one with hepatocellular carcinoma and two with cutaneous melanoma. Points from the study as a whole: CD8+ T cells showed, on average, more clonal expansion than CD4+ cells.

Germline values: CDR1 SSHAT, CDR2 FNYEAQ (reference sequence). This CDR3 comprises 15 residues. The protocol was immunoSEQ multiplex PCR, while the TCRdb copy is restricted to in-frame clones and leaves out a portion. The sample contains fewer than 120,000 clones, approximately 90% of which appear only once. Concerning this clone: Its target is not known. An end of the junction differs from the germline gene, which may be a read error.

The sequenced sample was CD4+ or CD8+ T cells sorted from blood, obtained in a trial of the OX40 agonist ivuxolimab. This receptor was obtained from an adult with an advanced solid tumor such as melanoma, head and neck, liver or kidney cancer. The chain uses TRBV7-7 and TRBJ2-2; 7 positions match TRBD1. CDR3 loop: CASSLVSGGAGELFF. CDR3 DNA sequence: TGTGCTAGCAGCTTAGTGTCAGGGGGAGCCGGGGAGCTGTTTTTT.